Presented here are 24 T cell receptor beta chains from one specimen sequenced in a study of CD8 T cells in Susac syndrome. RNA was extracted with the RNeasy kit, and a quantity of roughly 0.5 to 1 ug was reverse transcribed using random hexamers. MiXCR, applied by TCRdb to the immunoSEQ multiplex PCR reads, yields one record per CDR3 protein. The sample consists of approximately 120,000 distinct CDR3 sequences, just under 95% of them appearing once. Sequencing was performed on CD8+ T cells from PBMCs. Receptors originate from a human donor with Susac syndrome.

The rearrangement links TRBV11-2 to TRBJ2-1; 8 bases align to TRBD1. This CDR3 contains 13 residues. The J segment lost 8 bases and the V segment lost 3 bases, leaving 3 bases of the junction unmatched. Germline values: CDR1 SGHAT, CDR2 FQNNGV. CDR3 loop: CASSFPGGDEQFF. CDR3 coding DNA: TGTGCCAGCAGCTTCCCAGGGGGCGATGAGCAGTTCTTC.

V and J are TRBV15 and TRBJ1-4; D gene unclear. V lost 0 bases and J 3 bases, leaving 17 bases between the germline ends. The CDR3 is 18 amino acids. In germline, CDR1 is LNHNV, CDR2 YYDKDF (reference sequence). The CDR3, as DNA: TGTGCCACCAGCAGAGATCCCGCCCTCGGCTCCCCTAATGAAAAACTGTTTTTT. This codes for CATSRDPALGSPNEKLFF.

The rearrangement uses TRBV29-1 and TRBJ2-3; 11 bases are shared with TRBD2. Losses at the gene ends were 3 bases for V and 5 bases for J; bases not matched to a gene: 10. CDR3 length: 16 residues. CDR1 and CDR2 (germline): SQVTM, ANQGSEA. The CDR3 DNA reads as TGCAGCGTTGATGTTAGCGGGAGGGCTCCGGAAGATACGCAGTATTTT. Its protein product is CSVDVSGRAPEDTQYF.

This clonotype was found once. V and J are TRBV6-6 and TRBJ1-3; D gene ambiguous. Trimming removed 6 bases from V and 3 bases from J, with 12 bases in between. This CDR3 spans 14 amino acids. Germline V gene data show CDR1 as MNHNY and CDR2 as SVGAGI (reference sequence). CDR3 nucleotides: TGTGCCAGCAGCCGTTCGGGGAATGGAAACACCATATATTTT. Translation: CASSRSGNGNTIYF.

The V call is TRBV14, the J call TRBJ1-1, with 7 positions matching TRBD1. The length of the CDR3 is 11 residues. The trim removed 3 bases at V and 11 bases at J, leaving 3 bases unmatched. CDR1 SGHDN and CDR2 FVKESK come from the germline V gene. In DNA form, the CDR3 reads TGTGCCAGCAGCCAGGACAGGCGGGCTTTCTTT. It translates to CASSQDRRAFF.

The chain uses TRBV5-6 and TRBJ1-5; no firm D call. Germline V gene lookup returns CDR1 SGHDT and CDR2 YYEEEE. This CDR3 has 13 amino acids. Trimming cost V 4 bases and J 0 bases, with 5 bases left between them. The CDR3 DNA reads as TGTGCCAGCAGCACAAATAGCAATCAGCCCCAGCATTTT. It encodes CASSTNSNQPQHF.

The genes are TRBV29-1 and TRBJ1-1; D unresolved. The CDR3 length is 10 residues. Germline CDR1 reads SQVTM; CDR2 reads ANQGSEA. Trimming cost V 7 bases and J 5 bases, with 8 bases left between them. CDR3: CSAIDTEAFF. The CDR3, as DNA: TGCAGCGCGATTGATACTGAAGCTTTCTTT.

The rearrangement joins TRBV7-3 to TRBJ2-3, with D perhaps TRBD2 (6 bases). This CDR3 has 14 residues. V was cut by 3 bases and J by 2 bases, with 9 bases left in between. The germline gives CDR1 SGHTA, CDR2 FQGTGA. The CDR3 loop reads CASSLGGPTDTQYF. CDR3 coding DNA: TGTGCCAGCAGCTTGGGGGGACCCACAGATACGCAGTATTTT.

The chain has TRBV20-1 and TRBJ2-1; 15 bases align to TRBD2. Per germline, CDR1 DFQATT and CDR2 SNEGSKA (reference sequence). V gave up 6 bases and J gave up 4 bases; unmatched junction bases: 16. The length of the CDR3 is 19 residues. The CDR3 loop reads CSASWTSGGAFTAYNEQFF. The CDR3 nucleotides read TGCAGTGCAAGCTGGACTAGCGGGGGGGCTTTTACGGCGTACAATGAGCAGTTCTTC.

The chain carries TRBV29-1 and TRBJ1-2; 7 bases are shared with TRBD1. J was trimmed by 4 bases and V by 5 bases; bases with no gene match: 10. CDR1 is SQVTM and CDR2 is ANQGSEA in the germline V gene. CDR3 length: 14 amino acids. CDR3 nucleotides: TGCAGCGTTACCCCCCCCCGGGACAGCTATGGCTACACCTTC. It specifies CSVTPPRDSYGYTF. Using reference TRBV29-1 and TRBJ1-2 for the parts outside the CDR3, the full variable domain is SAVISQKPSRDICQRGTSLTIQCQVDSQVTMMFWYRQQPGQSLTLIATANQGSEATYESGFVIDKFPISRPNLTFSTLTVSNMSPEDSSIYLCSVTPPRDSYGYTFGSGTRLTVV.

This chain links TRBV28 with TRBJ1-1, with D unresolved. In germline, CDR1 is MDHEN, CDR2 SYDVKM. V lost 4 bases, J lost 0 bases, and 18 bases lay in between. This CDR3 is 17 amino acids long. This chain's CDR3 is CASSSQWAGYMNTEAFF. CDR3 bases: TGTGCCAGCAGTTCCCAATGGGCCGGATATATGAACACTGAAGCTTTCTTT.

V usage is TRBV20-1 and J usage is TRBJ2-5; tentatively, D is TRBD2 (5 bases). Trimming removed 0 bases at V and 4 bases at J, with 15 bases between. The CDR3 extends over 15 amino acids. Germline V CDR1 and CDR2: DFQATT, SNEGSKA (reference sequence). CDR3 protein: CSARDLRVLGETQYF. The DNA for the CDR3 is TGCAGTGCTAGAGATCTGCGGGTCTTGGGAGAGACCCAGTACTTC.

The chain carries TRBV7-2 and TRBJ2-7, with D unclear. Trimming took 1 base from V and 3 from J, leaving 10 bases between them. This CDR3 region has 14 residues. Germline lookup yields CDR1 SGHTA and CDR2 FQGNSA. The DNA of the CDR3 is TGTGCCAGCAGCTTAGAACCCCTTGGCTACGAGCAGTACTTC. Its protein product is CASSLEPLGYEQYF.

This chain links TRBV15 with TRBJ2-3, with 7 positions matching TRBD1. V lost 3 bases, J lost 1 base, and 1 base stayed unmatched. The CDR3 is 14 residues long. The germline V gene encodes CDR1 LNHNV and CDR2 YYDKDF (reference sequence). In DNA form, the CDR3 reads TGTGCCACCAGCAGGCAGGGGGGCACAGATACGCAGTATTTT. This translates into CATSRQGGTDTQYF.

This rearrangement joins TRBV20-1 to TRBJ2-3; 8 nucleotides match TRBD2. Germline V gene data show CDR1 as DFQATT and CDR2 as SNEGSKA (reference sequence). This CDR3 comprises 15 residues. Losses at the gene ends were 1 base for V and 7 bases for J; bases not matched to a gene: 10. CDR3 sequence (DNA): TGCAGTGCTAGAGGACTCTCGGGGGGGTACAATACGCAGTATTTT. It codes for CSARGLSGGYNTQYF.

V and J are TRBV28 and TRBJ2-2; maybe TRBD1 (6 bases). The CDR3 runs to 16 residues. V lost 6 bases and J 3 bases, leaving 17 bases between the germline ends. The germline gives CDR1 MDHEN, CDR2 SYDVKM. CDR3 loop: CASSSQGTDYTGELFF. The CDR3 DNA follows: TGTGCCAGCAGCTCCCAGGGGACCGATTACACCGGGGAGCTGTTTTTT. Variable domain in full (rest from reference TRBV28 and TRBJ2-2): DVKVTQSSRYLVKRTGEKVFLECVQDMDHENMFWYRQDPGLGLRLIYFSYDVKMKEKGDIPEGYSVSREKKERFSLILESASTNQTSMYLCASSSQGTDYTGELFFGEGSRLTVL.

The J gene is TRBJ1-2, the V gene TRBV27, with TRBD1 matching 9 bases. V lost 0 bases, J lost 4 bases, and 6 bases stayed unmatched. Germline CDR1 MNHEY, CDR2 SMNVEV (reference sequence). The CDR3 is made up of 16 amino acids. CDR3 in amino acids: CASSLSPDRGGYGYTF. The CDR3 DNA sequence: TGTGCCAGCAGTTTATCACCCGACAGGGGGGGCTATGGCTACACCTTC.

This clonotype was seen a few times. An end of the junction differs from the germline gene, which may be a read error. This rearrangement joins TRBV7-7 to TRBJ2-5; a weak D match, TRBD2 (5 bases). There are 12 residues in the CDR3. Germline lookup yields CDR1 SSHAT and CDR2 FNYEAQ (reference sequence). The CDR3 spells CASSFAGETQYF. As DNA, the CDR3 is TGTGCTAGCAGCTTTGCGGGAGAGACCCAGTACTTC. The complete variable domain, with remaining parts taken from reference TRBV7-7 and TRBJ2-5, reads GAGVSQSPRYKVTKRGQDVTLRCDPISSHATLYWYQQALGQGPEFLTYFNYEAQPDKSGLPSDRFSAERPEGSISTLTIQRTEQRDSAMYRCASSFAGETQYFGPGTRLLVL.

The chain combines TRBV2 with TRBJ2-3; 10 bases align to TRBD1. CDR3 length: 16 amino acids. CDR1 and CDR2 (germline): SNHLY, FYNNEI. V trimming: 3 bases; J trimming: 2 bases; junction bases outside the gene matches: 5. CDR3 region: CASSDPGQGLTDTQYF. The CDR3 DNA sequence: TGTGCCAGCAGTGACCCGGGACAGGGGCTCACAGATACGCAGTATTTT.

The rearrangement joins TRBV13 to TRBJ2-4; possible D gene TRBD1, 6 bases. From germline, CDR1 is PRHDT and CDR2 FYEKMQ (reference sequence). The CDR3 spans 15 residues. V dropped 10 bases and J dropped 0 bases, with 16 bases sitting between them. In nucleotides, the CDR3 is TGTGCCACCACGAAGTGGGGGCTAGCCAAAAACATTCAGTACTTC. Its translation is CATTKWGLAKNIQYF.

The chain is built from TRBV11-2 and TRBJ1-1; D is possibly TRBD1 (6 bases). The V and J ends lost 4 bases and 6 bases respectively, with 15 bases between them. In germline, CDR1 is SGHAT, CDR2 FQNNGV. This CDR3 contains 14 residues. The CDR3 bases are TGTGCCAGCAGCTATACCGGCAGGGGCGCTGAAGCTTTCTTT. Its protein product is CASSYTGRGAEAFF.

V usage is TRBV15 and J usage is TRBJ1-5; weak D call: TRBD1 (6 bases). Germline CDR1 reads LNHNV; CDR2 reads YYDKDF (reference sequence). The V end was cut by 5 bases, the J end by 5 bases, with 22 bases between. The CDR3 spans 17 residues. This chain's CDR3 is CATSGRKTGFRHQPQHF. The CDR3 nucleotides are TGTGCCACCAGCGGTAGAAAGACAGGTTTCAGGCATCAGCCCCAGCATTTT.

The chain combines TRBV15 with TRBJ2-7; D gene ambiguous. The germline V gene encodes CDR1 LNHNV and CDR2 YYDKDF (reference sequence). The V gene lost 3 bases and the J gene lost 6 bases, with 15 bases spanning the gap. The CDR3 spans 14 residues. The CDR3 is CATSSEATPAEQYF. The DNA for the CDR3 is TGTGCCACCAGCAGCGAAGCGACACCGGCCGAGCAGTACTTC.

CDR3 amino acids: CSARGQTYEQYF. The CDR3 nucleotides are TGCAGTGCTAGAGGACAGACCTACGAGCAGTACTTC. The chain has TRBV20-1 and TRBJ2-7; maybe TRBD1 (5 bases). The germline V gene encodes CDR1 DFQATT and CDR2 SNEGSKA (reference sequence). The CDR3 has 12 residues. Trimming shortened V by 1 base and J by 2 bases, and 6 bases separated the two germline ends.